This TCR beta chain was recorded in a study of shared clonotypes between healthy human individuals. Study-level background: Every donor yielded three CD4 naive, three CD4 memory, two CD8 naive and one CD8 memory plate.

Adults of Caucasian background living in Nashville, Tennessee made up all donors. To note about this clone: Its antigen is still unknown.

The germline gives CDR1 MGHRA, CDR2 YSYEKL. V was pared by 6 bases and J by 3 bases, with 17 bases between. This CDR3 has 16 amino acids. Template for every sorted-subset replicate PCR totaled 150 to 250 ng DNA, roughly 30,000 T cell genomes. Some clones are missing from TCRdb's copy, which holds only in-frame ones; the method was immunoSEQ multiplex PCR. This sample has about 600,000 clones, with 95% to 98% found just once. Study-wide results and caveats: What naive subsets generally showed was a larger estimated richness than memory subsets showed.

This receptor was identified in a woman aged 30 to 39 in good health. This chain links TRBV4-1 with TRBJ1-4; no clear D gene. Sequenced material: naive CD4+ T cells sorted from blood. The subset: CD45RA+ positively selected. The chain's CDR3 is CASSSLGRGANEKLFF. Written as DNA, the CDR3 is TGCGCCAGCAGTTCATTAGGACGCGGGGCTAATGAAAAACTGTTTTTT.